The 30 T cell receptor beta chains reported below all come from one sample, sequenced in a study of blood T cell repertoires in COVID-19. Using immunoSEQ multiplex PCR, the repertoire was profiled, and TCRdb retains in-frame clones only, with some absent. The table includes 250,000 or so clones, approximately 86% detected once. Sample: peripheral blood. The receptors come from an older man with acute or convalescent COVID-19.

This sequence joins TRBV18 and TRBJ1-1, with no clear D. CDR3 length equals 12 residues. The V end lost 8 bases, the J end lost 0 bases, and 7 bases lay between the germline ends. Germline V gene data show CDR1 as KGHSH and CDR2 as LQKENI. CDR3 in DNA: TGTGCCAGCCAAAATTTGAACACTGAAGCTTTCTTT. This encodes CASQNLNTEAFF.

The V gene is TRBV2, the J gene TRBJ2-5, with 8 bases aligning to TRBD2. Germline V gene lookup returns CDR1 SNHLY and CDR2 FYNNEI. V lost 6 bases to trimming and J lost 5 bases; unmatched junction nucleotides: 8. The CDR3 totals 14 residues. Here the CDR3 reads CASSPPPGGETQYF. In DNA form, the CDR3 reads TGTGCCAGCAGCCCCCCTCCGGGAGGGGAGACCCAGTACTTC. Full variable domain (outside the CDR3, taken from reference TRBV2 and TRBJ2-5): EPEVTQTPSHQVTQMGQEVILRCVPISNHLYFYWYRQILGQKVEFLVSFYNNEISEKSEIFDDQFSVERPDGSNFTLKIRSTKLEDSAMYFCASSPPPGGETQYFGPGTRLLVL.

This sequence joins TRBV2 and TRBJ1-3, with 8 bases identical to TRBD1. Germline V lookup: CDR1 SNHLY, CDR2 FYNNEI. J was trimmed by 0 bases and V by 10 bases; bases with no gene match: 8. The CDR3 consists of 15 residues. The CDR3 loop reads CATSRGPSSGNTIYF. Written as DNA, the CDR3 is TGTGCCACCAGCAGGGGGCCTAGCTCTGGAAACACCATATATTTT.

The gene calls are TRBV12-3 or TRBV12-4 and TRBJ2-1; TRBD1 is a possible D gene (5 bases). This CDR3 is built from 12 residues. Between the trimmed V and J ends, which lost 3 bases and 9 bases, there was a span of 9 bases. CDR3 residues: CASSLGRGEQFF. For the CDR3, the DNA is TGTGCCAGCAGTTTGGGTAGGGGTGAGCAGTTCTTC.

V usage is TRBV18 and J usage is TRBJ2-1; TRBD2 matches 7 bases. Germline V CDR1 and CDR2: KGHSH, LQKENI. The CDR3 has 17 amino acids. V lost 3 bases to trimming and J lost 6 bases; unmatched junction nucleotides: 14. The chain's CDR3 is CASSPPGGGSRFNEQFF. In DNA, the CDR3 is TGTGCCAGCTCACCTCCGGGAGGCGGGAGTCGGTTCAATGAGCAGTTCTTC.

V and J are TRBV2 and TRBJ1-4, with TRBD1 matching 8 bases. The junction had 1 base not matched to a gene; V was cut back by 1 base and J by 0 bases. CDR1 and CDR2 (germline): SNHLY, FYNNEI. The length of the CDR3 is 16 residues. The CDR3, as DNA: TGTGCCAGCAGTGAAGTACAGGGGGCAACTAATGAAAAACTGTTTTTT. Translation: CASSEVQGATNEKLFF.

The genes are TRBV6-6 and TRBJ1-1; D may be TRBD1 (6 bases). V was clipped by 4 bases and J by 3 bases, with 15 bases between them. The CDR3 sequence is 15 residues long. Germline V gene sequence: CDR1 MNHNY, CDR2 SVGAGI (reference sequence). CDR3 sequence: CASSSPPGVDTEAFF. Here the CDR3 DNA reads TGTGCCAGCAGTTCTCCTCCAGGGGTAGACACTGAAGCTTTCTTT.

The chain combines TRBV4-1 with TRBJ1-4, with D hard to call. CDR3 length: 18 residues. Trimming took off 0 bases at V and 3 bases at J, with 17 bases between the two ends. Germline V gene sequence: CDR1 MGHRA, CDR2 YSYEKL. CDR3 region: CASSQDRREPASNEKLFF. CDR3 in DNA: TGCGCCAGCAGCCAAGATCGAAGAGAACCCGCCTCTAATGAAAAACTGTTTTTT.

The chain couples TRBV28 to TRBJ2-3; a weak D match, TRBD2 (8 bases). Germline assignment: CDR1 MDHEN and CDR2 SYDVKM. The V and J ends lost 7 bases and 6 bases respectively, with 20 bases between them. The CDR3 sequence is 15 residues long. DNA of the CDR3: TGTGCCAGCACCCCGCCGGGAGGGGGCGGGGATACGCAGTATTTT. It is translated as CASTPPGGGGDTQYF.

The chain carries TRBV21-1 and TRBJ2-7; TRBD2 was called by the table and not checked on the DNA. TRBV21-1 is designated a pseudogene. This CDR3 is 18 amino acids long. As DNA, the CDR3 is TGTGCCAGCAGCAACCCCCCCTCAAGACTAGCGGGATTATACGAGCAGTACTTC. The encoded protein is CASSNPPSRLAGLYEQYF.

CDR3 in amino acids: CASSLVTGTPYGYTF. DNA of the CDR3: TGTGCCAGCTCACTAGTTACCGGGACTCCCTATGGCTACACCTTC. The rearrangement joins TRBV18 to TRBJ1-2, with D possibly TRBD1 on 5 matching bases. In germline, CDR1 is KGHSH, CDR2 LQKENI. The ends were cut back, 4 bases at V and 4 bases at J, with 16 bases in the middle. The CDR3 is made up of 15 amino acids.

CDR3 nucleotides: TGTGCCAGCAGCTTTCGTGAGCCGCCCTACGAGCAGTACTTC. Protein sequence: CASSFREPPYEQYF. The chain employs TRBV7-2 and TRBJ2-7, with no clear D. This CDR3 is built from 14 residues. V was cut by 3 bases and J by 2 bases, with 11 bases left in between. The germline gives CDR1 SGHTA, CDR2 FQGNSA.

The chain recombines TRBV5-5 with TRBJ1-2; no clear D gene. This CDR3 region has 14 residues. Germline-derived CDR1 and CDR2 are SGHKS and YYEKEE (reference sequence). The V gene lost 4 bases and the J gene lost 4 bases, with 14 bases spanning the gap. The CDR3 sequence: CASSDNLAFYGYTF. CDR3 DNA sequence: TGTGCCAGCAGCGATAATTTGGCTTTCTATGGCTACACCTTC.

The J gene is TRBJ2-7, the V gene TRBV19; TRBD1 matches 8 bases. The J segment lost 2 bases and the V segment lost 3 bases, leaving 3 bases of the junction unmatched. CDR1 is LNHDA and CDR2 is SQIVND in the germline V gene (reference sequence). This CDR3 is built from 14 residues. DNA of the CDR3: TGTGCCAGTAGTATCGCGACAGGGGCCTACGAGCAGTACTTC. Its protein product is CASSIATGAYEQYF.

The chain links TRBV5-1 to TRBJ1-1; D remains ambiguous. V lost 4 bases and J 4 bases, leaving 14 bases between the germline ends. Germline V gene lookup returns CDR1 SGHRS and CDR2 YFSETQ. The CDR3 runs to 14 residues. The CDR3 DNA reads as TGCGCCAGCAGCCTCCACTCGGGAAGCACTGAAGCTTTCTTT. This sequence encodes CASSLHSGSTEAFF.

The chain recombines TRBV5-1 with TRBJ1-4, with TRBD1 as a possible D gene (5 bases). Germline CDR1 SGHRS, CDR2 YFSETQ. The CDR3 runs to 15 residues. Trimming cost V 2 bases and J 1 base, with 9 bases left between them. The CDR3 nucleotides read TGCGCCAGCAGCTTAAAGGGGCTAACTAATGAAAAACTGTTTTTT. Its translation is CASSLKGLTNEKLFF.

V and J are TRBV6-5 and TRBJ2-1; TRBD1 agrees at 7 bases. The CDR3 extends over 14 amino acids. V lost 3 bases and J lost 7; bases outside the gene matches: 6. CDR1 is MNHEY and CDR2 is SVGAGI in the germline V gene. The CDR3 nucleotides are TGTGCCAGCAGTTATACCAGGGGGAGTAATGAGCAGTTCTTC. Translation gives CASSYTRGSNEQFF.

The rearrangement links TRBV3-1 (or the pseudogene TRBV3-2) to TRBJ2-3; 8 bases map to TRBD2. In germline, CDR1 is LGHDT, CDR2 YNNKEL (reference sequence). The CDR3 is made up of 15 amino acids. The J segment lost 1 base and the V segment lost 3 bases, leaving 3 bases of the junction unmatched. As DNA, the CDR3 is TGTGCCAGCAGCCACGGAGCGGGGGGCACAGATACGCAGTATTTT. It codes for CASSHGAGGTDTQYF.

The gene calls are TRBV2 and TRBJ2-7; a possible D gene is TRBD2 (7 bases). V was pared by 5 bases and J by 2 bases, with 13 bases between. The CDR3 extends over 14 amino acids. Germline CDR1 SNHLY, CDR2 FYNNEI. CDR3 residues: CASSSTGGPYEQYF. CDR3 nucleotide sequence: TGTGCCAGCAGTAGTACGGGGGGCCCCTACGAGCAGTACTTC.

CDR3 in DNA: TGTGCCAGCAGCCCCCGGGGCAGGGGGCGGAATCCCTTCACTGAAGCTTTCTTT. Protein sequence: CASSPRGRGRNPFTEAFF. The gene calls are TRBV9 and TRBJ1-1; TRBD1 matches 8 bases. The CDR3 extends over 18 amino acids. Germline V gives CDR1 SGDLS, CDR2 YYNGEE. Trimming took 4 bases from V and 4 from J; bases not matched to a gene: 18.

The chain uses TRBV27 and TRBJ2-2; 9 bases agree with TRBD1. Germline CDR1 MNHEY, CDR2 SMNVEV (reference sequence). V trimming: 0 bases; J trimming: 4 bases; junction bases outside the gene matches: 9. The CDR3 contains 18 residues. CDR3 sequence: CASSLSRGTGLITGELFF. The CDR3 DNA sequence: TGTGCCAGCAGTTTATCCCGCGGGACAGGGTTAATCACCGGGGAGCTGTTTTTT.

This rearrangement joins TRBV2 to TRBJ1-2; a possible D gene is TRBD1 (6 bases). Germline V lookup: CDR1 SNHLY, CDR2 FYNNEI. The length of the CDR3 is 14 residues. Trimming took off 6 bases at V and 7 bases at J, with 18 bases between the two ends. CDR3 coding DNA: TGTGCCAGCAGCCCAGGGACACCCGGAAGTGGCTACACCTTC. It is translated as CASSPGTPGSGYTF.

The CDR3, as DNA: TGTGCCAGCCAAAGGGAAAGGGGCTCCTACGAGCAGTACTTC. Protein product: CASQRERGSYEQYF. V and J are TRBV28 and TRBJ2-7; D perhaps matches TRBD1 (5 bases). Germline values: CDR1 MDHEN, CDR2 SYDVKM. Between the trimmed V and J ends, which lost 8 bases and 0 bases, there was a span of 14 bases. The CDR3 covers 14 residues.

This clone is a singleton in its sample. CDR3 bases: TGTGCCAGCAGCTCAGGGCGGGAATTCTCCTACGAGCAGTACTTC. Protein: CASSSGREFSYEQYF. The chain links TRBV7-9 to TRBJ2-7; a possible D gene is TRBD2 (6 bases). Between the trimmed V and J ends, which lost 4 bases and 0 bases, there was a span of 13 bases. Germline loops: CDR1 SEHNR, CDR2 FQNEAQ (reference sequence). The CDR3 has 15 residues.

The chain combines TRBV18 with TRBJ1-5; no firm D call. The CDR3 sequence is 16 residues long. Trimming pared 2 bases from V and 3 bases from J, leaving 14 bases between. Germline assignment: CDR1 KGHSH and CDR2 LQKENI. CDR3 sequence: CASSPKGGGVNQPQHF. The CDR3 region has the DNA TGTGCCAGCTCACCAAAGGGAGGAGGCGTCAATCAGCCCCAGCATTTT. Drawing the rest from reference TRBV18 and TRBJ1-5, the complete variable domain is NAGVMQNPRHLVRRRGQEARLRCSPMKGHSHVYWYRQLPEEGLKFMVYLQKENIIDESGMPKERFSAEFPKEGPSILRIQQVVRGDSAAYFCASSPKGGGVNQPQHFGDGTRLSIL.

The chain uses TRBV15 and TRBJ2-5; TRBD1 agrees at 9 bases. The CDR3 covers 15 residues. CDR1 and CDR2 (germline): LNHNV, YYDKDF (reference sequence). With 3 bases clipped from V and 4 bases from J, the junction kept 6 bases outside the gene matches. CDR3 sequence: CATSSDNRGPETQYF. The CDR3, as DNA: TGTGCCACCAGCAGTGATAACAGGGGGCCAGAGACCCAGTACTTC.

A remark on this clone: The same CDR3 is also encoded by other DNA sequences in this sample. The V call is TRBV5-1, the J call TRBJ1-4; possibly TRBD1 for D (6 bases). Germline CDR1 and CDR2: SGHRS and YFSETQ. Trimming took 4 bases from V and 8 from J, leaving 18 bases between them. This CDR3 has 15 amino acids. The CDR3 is CASSLQGAGIEKLFF. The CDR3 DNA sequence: TGCGCCAGCAGCCTACAGGGAGCCGGAATCGAAAAACTGTTTTTT.

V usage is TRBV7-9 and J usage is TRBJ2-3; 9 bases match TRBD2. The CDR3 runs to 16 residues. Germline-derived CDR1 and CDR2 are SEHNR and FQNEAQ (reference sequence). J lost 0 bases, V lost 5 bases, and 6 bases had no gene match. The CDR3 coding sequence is TGTGCCAGCAGCAGGCGGGAGGGCCCCAGCACAGATACGCAGTATTTT. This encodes CASSRREGPSTDTQYF.

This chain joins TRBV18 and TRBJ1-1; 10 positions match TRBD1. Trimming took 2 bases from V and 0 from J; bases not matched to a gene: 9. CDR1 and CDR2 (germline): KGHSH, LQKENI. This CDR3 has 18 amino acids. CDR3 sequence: CASSPLGQGRIMNTEAFF. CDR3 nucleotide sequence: TGTGCCAGCTCACCATTGGGACAGGGGCGCATTATGAACACTGAAGCTTTCTTT.

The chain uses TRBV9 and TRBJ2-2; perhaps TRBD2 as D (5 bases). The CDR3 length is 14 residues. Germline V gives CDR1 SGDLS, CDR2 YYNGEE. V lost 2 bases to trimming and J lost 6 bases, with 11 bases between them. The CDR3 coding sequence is TGTGCCAGCAGCGTCCGGGGTGGGGCCGGGGAGCTGTTTTTT. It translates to CASSVRGGAGELFF.